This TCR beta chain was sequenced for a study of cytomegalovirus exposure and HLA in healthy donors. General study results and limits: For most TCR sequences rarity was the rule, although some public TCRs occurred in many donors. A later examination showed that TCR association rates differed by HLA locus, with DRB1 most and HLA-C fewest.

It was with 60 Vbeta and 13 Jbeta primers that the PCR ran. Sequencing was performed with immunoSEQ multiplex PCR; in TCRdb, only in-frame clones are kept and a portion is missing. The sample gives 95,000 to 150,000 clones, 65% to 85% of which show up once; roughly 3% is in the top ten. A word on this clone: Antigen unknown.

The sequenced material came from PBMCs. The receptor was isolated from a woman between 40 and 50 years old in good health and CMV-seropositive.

The CDR3 spells CAWIGQANYGYTF. The CDR3 nucleotides read TGTGCCTGGATCGGACAGGCAAACTATGGCTACACCTTC. The J gene is TRBJ1-2, the V gene TRBV30, with 7 bases matching TRBD1. J gave up 2 bases and V 4 bases, and 4 bases lay outside the gene matches. The CDR3 totals 13 residues. Germline CDR1 and CDR2: GTSNPN and SVGIG (reference sequence).